The present T cell receptor (beta chain) was sequenced within a study of blood T cell repertoires in COVID-19. Study-wide background: The samples span acute and convalescent COVID-19 from the United States, Italy and Spain.

Authors' methods: Nucleated cell counts were estimated from reference gene primer amplification. The repertoire was sequenced with immunoSEQ multiplex PCR; TCRdb's copy has only in-frame clones and lacks some. V and J calls and clone size are given by that table; D and trimming were obtained from the DNA. The repertoire includes 90,000 to 120,000 clones, roughly 87% of them detected once, and around 6% sits in the top ten. This clone appeared a single time. Input material: peripheral blood. The TCR comes from a woman aged 55 to 70 with acute or convalescent COVID-19.

This CDR3 is CASSPLSSGNNEQFF. Written as DNA, the CDR3 is TGTGCCAGCAGTCCCCTTAGTAGCGGGAACAATGAGCAGTTCTTC. This chain joins TRBV28 and TRBJ2-1; 8 nucleotides match TRBD2. V trimming: 5 bases; J trimming: 5 bases; junction bases outside the gene matches: 8. CDR3 length: 15 amino acids. Germline values: CDR1 MDHEN, CDR2 SYDVKM.